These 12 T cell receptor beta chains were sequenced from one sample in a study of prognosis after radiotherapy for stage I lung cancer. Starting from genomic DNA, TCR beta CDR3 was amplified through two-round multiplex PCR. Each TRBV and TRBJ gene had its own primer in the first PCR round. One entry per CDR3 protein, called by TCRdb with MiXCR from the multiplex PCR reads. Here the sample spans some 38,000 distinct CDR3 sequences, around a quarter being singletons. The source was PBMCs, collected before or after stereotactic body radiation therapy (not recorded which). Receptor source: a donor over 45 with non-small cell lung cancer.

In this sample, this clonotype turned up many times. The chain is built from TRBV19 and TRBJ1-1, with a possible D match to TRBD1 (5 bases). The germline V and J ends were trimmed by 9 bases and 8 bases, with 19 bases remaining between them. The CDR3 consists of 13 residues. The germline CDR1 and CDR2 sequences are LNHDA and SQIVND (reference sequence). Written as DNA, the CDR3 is TGTGCCAGCACCCCGGCGGGGGTTTTAGAAGCTTTCTTT. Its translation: CASTPAGVLEAFF. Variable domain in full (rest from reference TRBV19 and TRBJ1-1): DGGITQSPKYLFRKEGQNVTLSCEQNLNHDAMYWYRQDPGQGLRLIYYSQIVNDFQKGDIAEGYSVSREKKESFPLTVTSAQKNPTAFYLCASTPAGVLEAFFGQGTRLTVV.

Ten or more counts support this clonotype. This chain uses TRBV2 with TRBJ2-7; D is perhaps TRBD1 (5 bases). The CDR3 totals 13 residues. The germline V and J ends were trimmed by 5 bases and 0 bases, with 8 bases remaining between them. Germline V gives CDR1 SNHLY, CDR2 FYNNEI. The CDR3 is CASSLQDSYEQYF. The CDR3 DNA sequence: TGTGCCAGCAGTTTACAGGACTCCTACGAGCAGTACTTC.

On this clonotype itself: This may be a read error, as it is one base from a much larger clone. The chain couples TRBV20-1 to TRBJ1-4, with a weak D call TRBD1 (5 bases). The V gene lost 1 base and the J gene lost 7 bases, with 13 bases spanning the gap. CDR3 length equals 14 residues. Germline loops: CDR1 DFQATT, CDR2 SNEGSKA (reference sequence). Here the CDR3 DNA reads TGCAGTGCTAGAGTTTCGGGGGGTTGTGAAAAACTGTTTTTT. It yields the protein CSARVSGGCEKLFF.

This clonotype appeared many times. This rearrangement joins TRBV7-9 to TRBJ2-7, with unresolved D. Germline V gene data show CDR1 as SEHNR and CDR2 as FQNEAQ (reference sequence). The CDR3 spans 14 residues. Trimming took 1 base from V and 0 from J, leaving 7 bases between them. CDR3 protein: CASSLEGYSYEQYF. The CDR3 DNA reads TGTGCCAGCAGCTTAGAAGGGTACTCCTACGAGCAGTACTTC.

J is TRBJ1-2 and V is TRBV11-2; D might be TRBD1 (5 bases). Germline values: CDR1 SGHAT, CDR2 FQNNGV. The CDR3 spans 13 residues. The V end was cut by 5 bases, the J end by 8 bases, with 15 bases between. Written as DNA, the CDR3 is TGTGCCAGCAGCAGGGGTCGGTATGAGGGCTACACCTTC. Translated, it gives CASSRGRYEGYTF.

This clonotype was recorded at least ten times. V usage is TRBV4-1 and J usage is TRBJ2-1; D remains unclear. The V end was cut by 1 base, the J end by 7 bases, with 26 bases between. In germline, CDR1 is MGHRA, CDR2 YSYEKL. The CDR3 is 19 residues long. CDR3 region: CASSQGSIVQRRVGNEQFF. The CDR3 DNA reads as TGCGCCAGCAGCCAAGGATCTATAGTTCAGCGTCGGGTAGGGAATGAGCAGTTCTTC.

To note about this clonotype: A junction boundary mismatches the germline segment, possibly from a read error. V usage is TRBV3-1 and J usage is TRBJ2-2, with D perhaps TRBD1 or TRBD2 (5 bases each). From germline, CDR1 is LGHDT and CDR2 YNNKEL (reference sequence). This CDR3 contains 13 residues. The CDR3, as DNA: TGTGCCAGCAGCCAACAGGGATCCGGGGAGCCGTTTTTT. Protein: CASSQQGSGEPFF.

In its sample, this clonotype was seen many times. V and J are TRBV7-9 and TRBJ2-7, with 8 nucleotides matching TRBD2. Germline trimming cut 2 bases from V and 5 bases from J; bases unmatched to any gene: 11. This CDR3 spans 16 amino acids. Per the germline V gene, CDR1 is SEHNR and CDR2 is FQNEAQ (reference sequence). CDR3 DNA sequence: TGTGCCAGCAGCTTAAGCCAGGGCGGGAGGCTAAACGAGCAGTACTTC. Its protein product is CASSLSQGGRLNEQYF.

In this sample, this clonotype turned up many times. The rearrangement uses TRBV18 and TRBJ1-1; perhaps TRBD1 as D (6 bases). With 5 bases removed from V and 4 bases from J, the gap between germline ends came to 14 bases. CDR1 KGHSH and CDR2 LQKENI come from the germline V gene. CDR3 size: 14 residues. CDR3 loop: CASSGPGAITEAFF. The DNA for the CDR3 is TGTGCCAGCTCAGGTCCGGGGGCGATCACTGAAGCTTTCTTT.

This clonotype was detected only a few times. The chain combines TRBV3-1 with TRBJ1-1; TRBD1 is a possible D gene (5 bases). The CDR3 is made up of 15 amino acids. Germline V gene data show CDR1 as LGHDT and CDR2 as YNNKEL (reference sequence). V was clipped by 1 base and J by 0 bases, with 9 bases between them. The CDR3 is CASSQGVQVNTEAFF. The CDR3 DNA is TGTGCCAGCAGCCAAGGTGTACAGGTGAACACTGAAGCTTTCTTT. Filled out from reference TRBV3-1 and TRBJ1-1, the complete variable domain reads DTAVSQTPKYLVTQMGNDKSIKCEQNLGHDTMYWYKQDSKKFLKIMFSYNNKELIINETVPNRFSPKSPDKAHLNLHINSLELGDSAVYFCASSQGVQVNTEAFFGQGTRLTVV.

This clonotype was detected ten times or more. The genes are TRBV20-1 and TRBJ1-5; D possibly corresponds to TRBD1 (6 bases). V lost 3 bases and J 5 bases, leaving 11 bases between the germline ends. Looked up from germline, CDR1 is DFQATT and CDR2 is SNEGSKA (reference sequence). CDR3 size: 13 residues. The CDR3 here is CSASTGYDQPQHF. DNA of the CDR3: TGCAGTGCTAGCACAGGGTACGATCAGCCCCAGCATTTT.

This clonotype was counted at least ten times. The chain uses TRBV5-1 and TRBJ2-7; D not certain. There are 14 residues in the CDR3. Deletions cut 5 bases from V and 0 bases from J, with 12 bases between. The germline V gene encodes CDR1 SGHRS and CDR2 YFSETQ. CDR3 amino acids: CASRLLFSSYEQYF. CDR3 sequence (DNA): TGCGCCAGCAGGCTACTATTCAGCTCCTACGAGCAGTACTTC.